This T cell receptor beta chain was captured by sequencing in a study of cytomegalovirus exposure and HLA in healthy donors (dated by TCRdb to 2015 to 2018). Study-wide context: An earlier analysis of roughly 500 of the donors reported about 260 Gb of sequence data and 117 million unique TCR beta sequences obtained from around 180 million T cells. An early release covering 550 to 700 HLA-typed donors comprised 300 to 350 gigabases of sequencing data and tens of millions of unique TCR sequences. Among the roughly 380 genotyped donors, about 85% belonged to the genetic ancestry cluster associated with self-reported Caucasian donors. The study aimed to test whether cataloging public T cell receptors could reveal signatures of past pathogen exposure. The study used immunosequencing to profile the T cell repertoires of approximately 640 subjects and linked those repertoires to cytomegalovirus serostatus. Besides the first cohort of 666 subjects, a separate validation cohort made up of over a hundred different subjects was used. To predict cytomegalovirus infection status, the study brought together high-throughput TCR immunosequencing, statistical association of individual TCRs with disease status, and machine learning. In a later analysis, previously published TCR beta repertoires from 550 to 750 donors were re-analyzed and high-resolution HLA genotyping was added so that TCR occurrence patterns could be studied. In the later analysis, no new phenotypic data were used to find candidate immune exposures; instead, reliance was placed on TCR beta sequences and their occurrence across donors. To decide whether each TCR beta V gene segment behaved as functional or pseudogenic, an earlier analysis of approximately 600 of the donors relied on high-throughput TCR beta sequencing. Donor age, sex, ethnicity and CMV serostatus were collected together with the repertoire data. A later genetic analysis took genome-wide SNP genotypes for about three fifths of the roughly 670 donors and used that subset as a discovery cohort. Every repertoire in the discovery cohort had been generated on one and the same sequencing platform. HLA typing included class I and class II loci at four-digit resolution. Typing coverage differed by locus: A, B, C, DRB1 and DQB1 were typed in about 629-640 donors, DQA1 in about 550, DPA1 in 600 to 610, and DPB1 in 450 to 490. About five DR-DQ haplotypes were handled as single units for association and clustering because linkage in the cohort was strong. Among 300 to 500 genotyped donors of the cohort, an average of roughly 230,000 unique TCR beta nucleotide sequences was sequenced per donor, of which roughly 17% were non-productive.

The library was prepared using the immunoSEQ multiplex PCR assay. For the multiplex PCR, a mixture combining 60 forward primers for TCR Vbeta segments and 13 reverse primers for TCR Jbeta segments was used. Amplification of the CDR3 region of rearranged TCR beta genes was performed with a multiplex PCR assay on genomic DNA. Amplified TCR beta libraries were sequenced as 87-base-pair reads on the Illumina HiSeq System. In the original analysis: A later analysis tallied 75 million to 85 million unique TCR beta chains across the 666 repertoires, and some 10 million of those chains were shared by two or more donors. Raw reads were error-corrected and collapsed into unique sequences with a nearest-neighbor algorithm that merged closely related sequences to remove PCR and sequencing errors. CDR3 sequences were aligned to IMGT reference sequences to assign V, D and J gene segments. For a sequence to be retained, at least a six-nucleotide match to both a V gene segment and a J gene segment was required. A rearrangement was called productive if the CDR3 had no stop codons and remained in frame with V and J, and every other rearrangement was called non-productive. CDR3 was defined by IMGT convention, running from the second conserved V-encoded cysteine to the conserved J-encoded phenylalanine. In an earlier analysis of around 570 of the donors, sequences lacking an unambiguous match to a single V gene segment were excluded. An earlier analysis of approximately 590 of the donors called V segments functional above 56.7% productive rearrangements and segregating when the between-donor standard deviation exceeded 5%. To diagnose cytomegalovirus status from the catalog of TCR beta chain sequences, a statistical classification framework was built. A later analysis assigned V and J genes by comparing TCR nucleotide sequences with IMGT/GENE-DB human TR gene sequences. In a later analysis, CDR3 sequences and most-parsimonious VDJ recombination scenarios were assigned using the TCRdist pipeline. In a later analysis, each TCR beta chain was defined by its CDR3 amino acid sequence together with its V-gene family, and reads lacking a unique V-gene family were excluded. To address suspected cross-contamination and a sequencing artifact, a later analysis removed under 600 highly shared, low-generation-probability nucleotide sequences. In a later analysis, a clonal expansion index was calculated for each public chain from normalized within-repertoire ranks of inferred template counts. A later analysis computed generation probabilities with a VDJ recombination model fitted to out-of-frame rearrangements, and checked the results against IGoR. A later analysis scored TCR-TCR, TCR-HLA and TCR-CMV co-occurrence with hypergeometric tests, applying a repertoire-size bias correction to TCR pairs. A later analysis estimated false discovery rates by permuting HLA or CMV assignments 20 times. In a later analysis, co-occurring TCRs were grouped using DBSCAN, with TCRdist sequence similarity added in when clustering inside HLA-allele-positive subsets. Co-occurrence clustering excluded repertoires with fewer than 30,000 or more than 120,000 public chains, plus five with anomalous nucleotide sharing. The source is immuneACCESS, and TCRdb retained only in-frame sequences with V and J called. Part of the clones is not carried over; for the studies checked, unresolved V genes explain less than half of this, and the remainder is unexplained. The DNA was the basis for D and trimming; V, J and clone size are from that table. The sample table lists 80,000 to 100,000 clones, 55% to 75% of them with a count of one. Together, the top ten hold 16% of the sample.

What the work shows at the level of the full study, not this receptor alone: Because HLA typing was missing for some donors at each locus, association tests included only the typed subset. In vitro tests confirmed that a few of the cytomegalovirus-associated TCR beta chains recognize cytomegalovirus antigens. While some public TCRs were present in many individuals, most TCR sequences turned up only very rarely across donors. The study listed 150 to 200 TCR beta chains as associated with cytomegalovirus. A later genetic analysis reported fewer N-insertions in productive TCRs among donors in an Asian-associated ancestry cluster than the roughly 620-donor mean. In a later analysis, most CMV-associated TCR beta chains were found to appear HLA-restricted, with HLA associations seemingly driven largely by CMV exposure. Several of the top co-occurrence clusters appeared to be linked to parvovirus B19, influenza, CMV and Epstein-Barr virus, according to a later analysis. The authors suggested that the approach could potentially be generalized to other disease states and immunological phenotypes. The earlier analysis of 587 of the donors excluded some 16 rarely observed V segments, including chromosome 9 orphons, because counts were too low. Immune exposure information for the cohort was limited to CMV serostatus. According to a later analysis, TCR association rates differed among HLA loci, with DRB1 alleles showing the most associated TCRs and HLA-C alleles showing the fewest. A cluster of highly shared sequence variants was judged likely to represent a technical artifact of the sequencing pipeline. Only TCR beta chains were sequenced in this cohort, and the absence of alpha or paired-chain data limited detectable features. Compared with equally common non-associated chains, HLA-associated TCR beta chains in a later analysis were more clonally expanded and had lower generation probabilities. V-gene and J-gene trimming of TCR beta chains was associated with a missense DCLRE1C variant in a later genetic analysis, and the association was replicated in an independent cohort. The classifier was reported to diagnose cytomegalovirus status with high specificity and sensitivity in both the original and validation cohorts. The 87-base-pair reads could not distinguish some IMGT-functional V segments, including TRBV6-2 and TRBV6-3, so those segments were excluded. Linkage disequilibrium might explain the correlated functional status among segregating V segments, but an unknown experimental factor could not be excluded. A further reported finding was that TCR beta sequences accurately predicted the HLA-A and HLA-B alleles for most subjects in the first cohort. Sequencing depth was assumed to be roughly uniform across donors in the presence/absence analyses, though that assumption may not hold. In a later analysis, over 15,000 TCR beta sequences were associated with specific HLA alleles at a false discovery rate of 0.05. Assigning TCR associations to individual alleles was difficult when HLA alleles, especially DR and DQ, strongly co-occurred. An earlier analysis of 587 of the donors showed that most TCR beta V segments appeared in productive rearrangements either about 87% or about 30% of the time, which broadly matched IMGT annotations.

In the case of this clone: No antigen is known for it. No much larger clone exists at a distance of one base, and base qualities are not known.

In total, approximately 690 healthy bone marrow donors made up the cohort. All cohort members were sampled while nominally healthy, although unrecorded immune exposures were likely present. The donor tested CMV seropositive, placing the donor among the approximately 310 seropositive members of the cohort. Each donor provided a peripheral blood sample, and peripheral blood mononuclear cells were used for TCR beta sequencing. Genomic DNA extraction from the blood cell samples was performed with the Qiagen DNeasy Blood Extraction Kit. The germline V gene (reference sequence) yields LNHDA for CDR1 and SQIVND for CDR2. There are 16 amino acids in the CDR3, from cysteine to phenylalanine inclusive. Only CDR3 DNA remains: 48 bases, in frame from the first base. Here V drops 3 bases and J drops 4 bases, and the junction holds 6 bases not matched to any gene.

The source of this sequence is a woman between 18 and 29 years old in good health and CMV-seropositive. The V and J genes are TRBV19 and TRBJ1-3, and TRBD1 aligns with 10 junction nucleotides. The sequencing input was PBMCs. The bases read TGTGCCAGTAGTATGGGACAGGGGAATGCGGGAAACACCATATATTTT. Translated, this gives CASSMGQGNAGNTIYF. The CDR3 plus the reference TRBV19 and TRBJ1-3 genes for the other parts give the full variable domain: DGGITQSPKYLFRKEGQNVTLSCEQNLNHDAMYWYRQDPGQGLRLIYYSQIVNDFQKGDIAEGYSVSREKKESFPLTVTSAQKNPTAFYLCASSMGQGNAGNTIYFGEGSWLTVV.